This T cell receptor (beta chain) is drawn from a study of OX40 agonist ivuxolimab in advanced cancers. Study findings and constraints: Partial responders receiving 0.1-3.0 mg/kg showed among the lowest clonal expansion.

This CDR3 has 17 residues. Germline lookup yields CDR1 SGHRS and CDR2 YFSETQ. The V gene lost 7 bases and the J gene lost 5 bases, with 22 bases spanning the gap. Regarding this clone: Its antigen is as yet unknown.

Generated by immunoSEQ multiplex PCR, the TCRdb table keeps only in-frame clones and is missing some. This table holds 85,000 to 100,000 clones, roughly 85% found once. This material consisted of CD4+ or CD8+ T cells sorted from blood, taken in a trial of the OX40 agonist ivuxolimab. This rearrangement joins TRBV5-1 to TRBJ1-6, with D possibly TRBD1 on 5 matching bases. The clonotype originates from an adult with an advanced solid tumor such as melanoma, head and neck, liver or kidney cancer. The CDR3 region has the DNA TGCGCCAGCCGTATCTTCTCGGGGGGGGAGAATAATTCACCCCTCCACTTT. Amino acid sequence: CASRIFSGGENNSPLHF.